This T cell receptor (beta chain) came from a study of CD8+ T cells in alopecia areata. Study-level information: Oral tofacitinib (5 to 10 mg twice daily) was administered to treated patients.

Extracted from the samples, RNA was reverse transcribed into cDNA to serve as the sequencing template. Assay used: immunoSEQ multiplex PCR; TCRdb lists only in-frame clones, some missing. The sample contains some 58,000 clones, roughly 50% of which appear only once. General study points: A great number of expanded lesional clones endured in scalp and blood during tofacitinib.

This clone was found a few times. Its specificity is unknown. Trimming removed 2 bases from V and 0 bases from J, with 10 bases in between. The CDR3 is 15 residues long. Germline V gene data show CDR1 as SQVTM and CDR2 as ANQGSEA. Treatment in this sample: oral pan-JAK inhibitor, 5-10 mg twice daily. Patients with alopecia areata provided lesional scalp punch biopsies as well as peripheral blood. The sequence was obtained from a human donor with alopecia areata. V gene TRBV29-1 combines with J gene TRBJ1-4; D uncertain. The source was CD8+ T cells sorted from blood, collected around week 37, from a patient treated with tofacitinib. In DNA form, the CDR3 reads TGCAGCGTTGAAAGGAACGCAGCAACTAATGAAAAACTGTTTTTT. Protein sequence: CSVERNAATNEKLFF.